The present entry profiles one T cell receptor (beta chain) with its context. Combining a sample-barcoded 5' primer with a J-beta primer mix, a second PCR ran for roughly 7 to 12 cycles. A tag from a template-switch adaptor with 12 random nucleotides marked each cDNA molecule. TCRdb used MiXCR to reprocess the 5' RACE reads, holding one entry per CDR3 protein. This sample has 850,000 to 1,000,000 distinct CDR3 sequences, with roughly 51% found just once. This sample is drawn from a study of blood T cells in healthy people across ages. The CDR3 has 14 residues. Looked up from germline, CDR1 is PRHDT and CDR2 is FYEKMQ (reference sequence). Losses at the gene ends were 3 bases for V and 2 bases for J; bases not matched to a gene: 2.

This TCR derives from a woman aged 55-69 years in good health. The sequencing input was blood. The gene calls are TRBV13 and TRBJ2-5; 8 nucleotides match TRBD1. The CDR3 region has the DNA TGTGCCAGCAGCTTCGGACAGGGTCAAGAGACCCAGTACTTC. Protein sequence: CASSFGQGQETQYF.